The present T cell receptor (beta chain) was sequenced within a study of CD4+ T cells in melanoma. V lost 4 bases and J lost 5, with 14 bases in between. This CDR3 is 14 amino acids long. In germline, CDR1 is GTSNPN, CDR2 SVGIG (reference sequence). Measured with immunoSEQ multiplex PCR; TCRdb has only the in-frame clones, and not every one. The sample shows approximately 9,900 clones, roughly two thirds of them seen only once. This clone was picked up a small number of times. The clonotype originates from a human donor with melanoma. The sample taken for sequencing was cells from a culture (not recorded whether cultured in vitro). The chain links TRBV30 to TRBJ2-2, with D possibly being TRBD2 (6 bases). The CDR3 spells CAWKPGLRTGELFF. CDR3 nucleotides: TGTGCCTGGAAGCCGGGACTGAGAACCGGGGAGCTGTTTTTT.